This TCR beta chain was sequenced for a study of response to subunit inactivated influenza vaccine. General study points: The study's authors posited that every seasonal influenza vaccination enlists few new T cells.

TCRdb reprocessed the RT-PCR reads via MiXCR and lists one record per CDR3 protein. The repertoire consists of under 750,000 distinct CDR3 sequences, with roughly 12% occurring once and the leading ten covering around 9.6%. With regard to this clonotype: Its antigen is unidentified.

The source material was PBMCs from blood, sampled on the day of vaccination. This sequence was found in a man aged 50 or older who received an inactivated influenza vaccine.

DNA of the CDR3: TGTGCCAGCAGCTTGGAGAGGTCCGGCTACACCTTC. This sequence encodes CASSLERSGYTF. This chain joins TRBV5-6 and TRBJ1-2, with unresolved D. The germline CDR1 and CDR2 sequences are SGHDT and YYEEEE. The CDR3 spans 12 residues. The V end lost 0 bases, the J end lost 8 bases, and 8 bases lay between the germline ends. Full variable domain (outside the CDR3, taken from reference TRBV5-6 and TRBJ1-2): DAGVTQSPTHLIKTRGQQVTLRCSPKSGHDTVSWYQQALGQGPQFIFQYYEEEERQRGNFPDRFSGHQFPNYSSELNVNALLLGDSALYLCASSLERSGYTFGSGTRLTVV.